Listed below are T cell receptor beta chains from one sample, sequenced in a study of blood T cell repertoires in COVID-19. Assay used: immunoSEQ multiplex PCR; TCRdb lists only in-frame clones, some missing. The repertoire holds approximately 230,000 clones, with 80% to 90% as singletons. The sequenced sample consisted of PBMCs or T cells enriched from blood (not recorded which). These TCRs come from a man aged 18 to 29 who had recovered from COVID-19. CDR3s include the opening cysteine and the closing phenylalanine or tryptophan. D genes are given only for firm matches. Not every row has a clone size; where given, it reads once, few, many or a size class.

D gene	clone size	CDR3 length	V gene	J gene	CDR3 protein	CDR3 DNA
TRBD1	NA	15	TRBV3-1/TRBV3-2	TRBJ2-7	CASSPTGTGDYEQYF	TGTGCCAGCAGCCCGACCGGGACAGGGGACTACGAGCAGTACTTC
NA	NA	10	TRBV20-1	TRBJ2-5	CSARDLTQYF	TGCAGTGCTAGAGATCTGACCCAGTACTTC
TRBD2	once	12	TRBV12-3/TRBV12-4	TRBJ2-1	CASTGGLNEQFF	TGTGCCAGCACGGGGGGGCTAAATGAGCAGTTCTTC
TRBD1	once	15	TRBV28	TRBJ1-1	CASTDPGQSFIEAFF	TGTGCCAGCACTGACCCGGGACAGTCTTTCATAGAAGCTTTCTTT
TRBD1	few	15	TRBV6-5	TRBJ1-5	CASSRDRFSNQPQHF	TGTGCCAGCAGTAGGGACAGGTTTAGCAATCAGCCCCAGCATTTT
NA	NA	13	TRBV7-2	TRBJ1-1	CASSSRGFTEAFF	TGTGCCAGCAGCTCCCGGGGGTTCACTGAAGCTTTCTTT
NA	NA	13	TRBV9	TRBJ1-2	CASSAQETDGYTF	TGTGCCAGCAGCGCACAGGAAACGGATGGCTACACCTTC
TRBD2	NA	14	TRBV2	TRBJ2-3	CASRVGTSRDTQYF	TGTGCCAGCAGGGTCGGGACTAGTAGAGATACGCAGTATTTT
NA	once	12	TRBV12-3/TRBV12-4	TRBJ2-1	CASSVLAFEQFF	TGTGCCAGCAGTGTTCTAGCCTTCGAGCAGTTCTTC
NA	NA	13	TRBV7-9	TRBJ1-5	CASQAALGQPQHF	TGTGCCAGCCAGGCTGCGTTGGGTCAGCCCCAGCATTTT
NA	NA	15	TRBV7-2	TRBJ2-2	CASSFQQGGTGELFF	TGTGCCAGCAGCTTCCAACAGGGGGGGACCGGGGAGCTGTTTTTT
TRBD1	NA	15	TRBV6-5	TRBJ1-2	CASSSRQGALYGYTF	TGTGCCAGCAGTTCGAGACAGGGGGCCCTCTATGGCTACACCTTC
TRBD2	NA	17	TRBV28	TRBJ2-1	CASSFMVLAGSYNEQFF	TGTGCCAGCAGCTTTATGGTACTAGCGGGTTCCTACAATGAGCAGTTCTTC
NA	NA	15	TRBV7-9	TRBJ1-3	CASSLGASSGNTIYF	TGTGCCAGCAGCTTAGGGGCCTCCTCTGGAAACACCATATATTTT
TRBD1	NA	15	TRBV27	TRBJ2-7	CASSPQGAGPDEQYF	TGTGCCAGCAGTCCCCAGGGGGCTGGCCCAGACGAGCAGTACTTC
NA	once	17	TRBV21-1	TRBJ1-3	CASSNLMTGGAGNTIYF	TGTGCCAGCAGCAACCTAATGACAGGGGGAGCGGGAAACACCATATATTTT
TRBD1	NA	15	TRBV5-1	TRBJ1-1	CASAGTGGLNTEAFF	TGCGCCAGTGCCGGAACAGGGGGCCTAAACACTGAAGCTTTCTTT
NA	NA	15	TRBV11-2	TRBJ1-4	CASTLAGRLNEKLFF	TGTGCCAGCACCCTTGCGGGCAGACTTAATGAAAAACTGTTTTTT
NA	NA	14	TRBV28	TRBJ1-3	CASGGTYSGNTIYF	TGTGCCAGCGGGGGGACTTACTCTGGAAACACCATATATTTT
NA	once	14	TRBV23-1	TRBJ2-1	CASSLRGRGNEQFF	TGCGCCAGCAGTCTTCGGGGGAGGGGGAATGAGCAGTTCTTC
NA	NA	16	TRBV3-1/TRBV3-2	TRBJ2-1	CASSQGGVDSTNEQFF	TGTGCCAGCAGCCAAGGGGGCGTTGATAGTACCAATGAGCAGTTCTTC
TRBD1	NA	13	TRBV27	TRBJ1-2	CASSLTGAYGYTF	TGTGCCAGCAGTCTTACAGGGGCCTATGGCTACACCTTC
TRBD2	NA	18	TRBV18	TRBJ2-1	CASSPPPGTSGSYNEQFF	TGTGCCAGCTCACCACCTCCCGGGACTAGCGGGTCCTACAATGAGCAGTTCTTC